The 13 T cell receptor beta chains listed next were all sequenced from one sample in a study of shared clonotypes between healthy human individuals. Clones were read by immunoSEQ multiplex PCR, and TCRdb kept only the in-frame ones, dropping some. The sample lists some 320,000 clones, around 87% occurring once. The sample comprised memory CD8+ T cells sorted from blood. Subset defined: CD45RO+ cells pooled with CCR7-negative TemRA cells. The receptors originated from a man between 18 and 29 years old in good health.

This clone has just one count. The gene calls are TRBV6-1 and TRBJ2-7; D ambiguous. CDR1 is MNHNS and CDR2 is SASEGT in the germline V gene. With 8 bases removed from V and 3 bases from J, the gap between germline ends came to 11 bases. The CDR3 sequence is 12 residues long. CDR3 protein: CASRTAYYEQYF. CDR3 bases: TGTGCCAGCCGGACCGCCTACTACGAGCAGTACTTC.

The chain is built from TRBV27 and TRBJ2-3; D may match TRBD1 or TRBD2 (6 bases each). Deletions cut 0 bases from V and 1 base from J, with 11 bases between. Germline values: CDR1 MNHEY, CDR2 SMNVEV (reference sequence). CDR3 length: 16 amino acids. The chain's CDR3 is CASSLSMGGGTDTQYF. In nucleotides, the CDR3 is TGTGCCAGCAGTTTATCGATGGGGGGCGGCACAGATACGCAGTATTTT.

This clone occurred once. This chain uses TRBV5-1 with TRBJ2-7; the D is unclear. There are 13 residues in the CDR3. Trimming cost V 1 base and J 2 bases, with 7 bases left between them. Germline values: CDR1 SGHRS, CDR2 YFSETQ. The CDR3 region is CASSLSSPYEQYF. The CDR3 DNA reads TGCGCCAGCAGCTTGTCCAGTCCCTACGAGCAGTACTTC.

This clone was counted between two and nine times. The V gene is TRBV6-4, the J gene TRBJ2-2; a possible D gene is TRBD2 (5 bases). The CDR3 extends over 13 amino acids. Looked up from germline, CDR1 is MRHNA and CDR2 is SNTAGT. V dropped 2 bases and J dropped 4 bases, with 5 bases sitting between them. The CDR3: CASSDRGTGELFF. The CDR3 DNA follows: TGTGCCAGCAGTGACCGGGGCACCGGGGAGCTGTTTTTT.

The chain combines TRBV4-1 with TRBJ1-6, with a tentative D call TRBD1 (6 bases). Trimming removed 2 bases from V and 0 bases from J, with 8 bases in between. The CDR3 extends over 16 amino acids. Germline CDR1 MGHRA, CDR2 YSYEKL. This CDR3 reads CASSQTGSSYNSPLHF. The CDR3 DNA reads TGCGCCAGCAGCCAAACAGGGAGCTCCTATAATTCACCCCTCCACTTT.

This clone was seen ten or more times. The chain is built from TRBV19 and TRBJ2-1; D is unclear. The germline gives CDR1 LNHDA, CDR2 SQIVND (reference sequence). V lost 1 base and J 6 bases, leaving 19 bases between the germline ends. The CDR3 is made up of 17 amino acids. CDR3 sequence (DNA): TGTGCCAGTAGTATAGTCTTCTTTGTGAGTGGCGGCAATGAGCAGTTCTTC. This sequence encodes CASSIVFFVSGGNEQFF.

V and J are TRBV11-2 and TRBJ1-1, with a possible D match to TRBD1 (5 bases). V was trimmed by 5 bases and J by 1 base, leaving 8 bases between them. Germline CDR1 and CDR2: SGHAT and FQNNGV. There are 13 residues in the CDR3. The CDR3 sequence is CASSGATNTEAFF. DNA of the CDR3: TGTGCCAGCAGCGGGGCTACGAACACTGAAGCTTTCTTT.

The chain combines TRBV4-3 with TRBJ2-1; D gene uncertain. CDR1 is LGHNA and CDR2 is YSLEER in the germline V gene. Trimming left V 2 bases short and J 3 bases short, with 11 bases between. CDR3 size: 15 residues. Written as DNA, the CDR3 is TGCGCCAGCAGCCAACGGGTCACCTACTACAATGAGCAGTTCTTC. Its protein product is CASSQRVTYYNEQFF.

V is TRBV27 and J is TRBJ2-2; weak D call: TRBD1 (5 bases). V lost 0 bases to trimming and J lost 7 bases, with 12 bases between them. The germline CDR1 and CDR2 sequences are MNHEY and SMNVEV (reference sequence). The CDR3 runs to 15 residues. The CDR3 here is CASSLSTAGLGELFF. CDR3 sequence (DNA): TGTGCCAGCAGTTTATCGACGGCAGGGCTCGGGGAGCTGTTTTTT.

The chain has TRBV5-1 and TRBJ2-3, with 10 bases fitting TRBD2. The CDR3 contains 21 residues. From germline, CDR1 is SGHRS and CDR2 YFSETQ. V shed 0 bases, J shed 3 bases, and the junction held 19 bases outside the gene matches. The CDR3 loop reads CASSLANSRALGLAWTDTQYF. DNA of the CDR3: TGCGCCAGCAGCTTGGCCAATAGCAGGGCGTTGGGACTAGCGTGGACAGATACGCAGTATTTT. Together with reference TRBV5-1 and TRBJ2-3, the CDR3 gives the full variable domain: KAGVTQTPRYLIKTRGQQVTLSCSPISGHRSVSWYQQTPGQGLQFLFEYFSETQRNKGNFPGRFSGRQFSNSRSEMNVSTLELGDSALYLCASSLANSRALGLAWTDTQYFGPGTRLTVL.

The chain employs TRBV11-2 and TRBJ2-7, with D unclear. This CDR3 has 14 amino acids. The germline V gene has CDR1 SGHAT and CDR2 FQNNGV. The V and J ends lost 4 bases and 3 bases respectively, with 13 bases between them. This chain's CDR3 is CASSSINNHYEQYF. For the CDR3, the DNA is TGTGCCAGCAGCTCCATCAACAACCACTACGAGCAGTACTTC.

This chain links TRBV4-1 with TRBJ1-1, with D possibly matching TRBD1 (5 bases). Trimming pared 1 base from V and 1 base from J, leaving 19 bases between. Per germline, CDR1 MGHRA and CDR2 YSYEKL. CDR3 length: 18 amino acids. As DNA, the CDR3 is TGCGCCAGCAGCCAAGTTTTGCTGGGGAGGGGATGGAACACTGAAGCTTTCTTT. It codes for CASSQVLLGRGWNTEAFF.

This chain joins TRBV9 and TRBJ2-4; D gene ambiguous. The CDR3 contains 14 residues. Germline V gene data show CDR1 as SGDLS and CDR2 as YYNGEE. Trimming removed 3 bases from V and 0 bases from J, with 7 bases in between. The CDR3: CASSGGLAKNIQYF. In DNA form, the CDR3 reads TGTGCCAGCAGCGGCGGATTAGCCAAAAACATTCAGTACTTC.